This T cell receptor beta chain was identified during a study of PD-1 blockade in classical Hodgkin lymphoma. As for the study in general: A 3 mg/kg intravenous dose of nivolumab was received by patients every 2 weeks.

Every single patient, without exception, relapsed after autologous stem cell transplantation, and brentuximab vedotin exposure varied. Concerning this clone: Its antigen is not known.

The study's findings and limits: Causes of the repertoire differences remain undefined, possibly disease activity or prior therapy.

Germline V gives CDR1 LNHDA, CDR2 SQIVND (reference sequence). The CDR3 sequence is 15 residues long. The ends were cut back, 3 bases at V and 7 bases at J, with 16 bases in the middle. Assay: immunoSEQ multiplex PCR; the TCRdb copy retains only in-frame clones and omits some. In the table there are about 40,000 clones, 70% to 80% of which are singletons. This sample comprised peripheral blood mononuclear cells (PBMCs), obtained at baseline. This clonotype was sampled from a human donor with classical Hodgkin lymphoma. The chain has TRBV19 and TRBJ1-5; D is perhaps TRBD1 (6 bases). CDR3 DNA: TGTGCCAGTAGTATCAGGGGCCGTTACCTGCAGCCCCAGCATTTT. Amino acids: CASSIRGRYLQPQHF.